The 15 T cell receptor beta chains below were found in one sample sequenced in a study of CD8 T cells in Susac syndrome. With random hexamers, 0.5 to 1 ug RNA was reverse transcribed. TCRdb re-called the immunoSEQ multiplex PCR reads with MiXCR, one entry per CDR3 protein. There are some 150,000 distinct CDR3 sequences in the sample; roughly 95% occur only once, and around 0.15% lies in the top ten. Specimen: CD4+ T cells from PBMCs. These receptors all come from a human donor with Susac syndrome.

The chain has TRBV7-2 and TRBJ1-2; 7 bases map to TRBD1. Per the germline V gene, CDR1 is SGHTA and CDR2 is FQGNSA. The CDR3 loop spans 12 amino acids. V gave up 3 bases and J gave up 6 bases; unmatched junction bases: 1. CDR3 sequence reads: CASSFDRDGYTF. The CDR3 region has the DNA TGTGCCAGCAGCTTTGACAGGGATGGCTACACCTTC.

V usage is TRBV12-3 or TRBV12-4 and J usage is TRBJ2-5, with D perhaps TRBD1 or TRBD2 (6 bases each). The CDR3 is 14 amino acids. Trimming took 7 bases from V and 5 from J, leaving 17 bases between them. Here the CDR3 reads CASTRARRGETQYF. Written as DNA, the CDR3 is TGTGCCAGCACTCGGGCCCGGAGGGGGGAGACCCAGTACTTC.

The chain links TRBV9 to TRBJ2-2, with 7 bases identical to TRBD1. The germline V gene has CDR1 SGDLS and CDR2 YYNGEE. V dropped 3 bases and J dropped 4; count of bases not matched to a gene: 6. CDR3 size: 15 residues. CDR3 DNA sequence: TGTGCCAGCAGCGCCAGACAGGGCAGCACCGGGGAGCTGTTTTTT. As protein: CASSARQGSTGELFF.

The chain uses TRBV5-1 and TRBJ2-2; possibly TRBD2 for D (5 bases). CDR1 SGHRS and CDR2 YFSETQ come from the germline V gene. V dropped 5 bases and J dropped 5 bases, with 7 bases sitting between them. This CDR3 comprises 12 residues. The CDR3 nucleotides read TGCGCCAGCAGTAGGAGGACCGGGGAGCTGTTTTTT. The encoded protein is CASSRRTGELFF.

CDR3: CASSQRTAFTDTQYF. CDR3 bases: TGCGCCAGCAGCCAAAGGACAGCCTTCACAGATACGCAGTATTTT. This rearrangement joins TRBV4-3 to TRBJ2-3, with a possible D match to TRBD1 (6 bases). Trimming took 2 bases from V and 2 from J, leaving 11 bases between them. The V gene's germline CDR1 is LGHNA and CDR2 YSLEER. The CDR3 length is 15 residues.

This clonotype appeared once. The chain links TRBV25-1 to TRBJ2-4; no clear D. The CDR3 is 11 amino acids. V lost 1 base, J lost 9 bases, and 4 bases lay in between. CDR1 is MGHDK and CDR2 is SYGVNS in the germline V gene. Here the CDR3 DNA reads TGTGCCAGCAGTGAATCCCGCATTCAGTACTTC. Its translation: CASSESRIQYF.

CDR3 nucleotides: TGCGCCAGCAGCTACACAGGGGACCAAGAGACCCAGTACTTC. This translates into CASSYTGDQETQYF. The V and J genes are TRBV5-1 and TRBJ2-5; 7 nucleotides line up with TRBD1. Germline lookup yields CDR1 SGHRS and CDR2 YFSETQ. The CDR3 sequence is 14 residues long. V was pared by 3 bases and J by 0 bases, with 2 bases of the junction left unmatched. The full variable domain, with the rest looked up from reference TRBV5-1 and TRBJ2-5, is KAGVTQTPRYLIKTRGQQVTLSCSPISGHRSVSWYQQTPGQGLQFLFEYFSETQRNKGNFPGRFSGRQFSNSRSEMNVSTLELGDSALYLCASSYTGDQETQYFGPGTRLLVL.

The rearrangement joins TRBV19 to TRBJ2-3; tentatively, D is TRBD1 (5 bases). In germline, CDR1 is LNHDA, CDR2 SQIVND (reference sequence). The CDR3 consists of 14 residues. V was clipped by 7 bases and J by 6 bases, with 17 bases between them. The chain's CDR3 is CASNLDRTTDTQYF. For the CDR3, the DNA is TGTGCCAGTAATCTGGACCGGACAACCGATACGCAGTATTTT.

This chain joins TRBV12-3 or TRBV12-4 and TRBJ2-2; no reliable D call. The CDR3 runs 14 residues. Trimming took off 2 bases at V and 6 bases at J, with 10 bases between the two ends. Here the CDR3 reads CASSLSLWAGELFF. The CDR3 coding sequence is TGTGCCAGCAGTTTATCCCTATGGGCCGGGGAGCTGTTTTTT.

V gene TRBV29-1 combines with J gene TRBJ2-1; 9 bases are shared with TRBD2. There are 14 residues in the CDR3. J was trimmed by 7 bases and V by 4 bases; bases with no gene match: 8. Germline CDR1 reads SQVTM; CDR2 reads ANQGSEA. CDR3 bases: TGCAGCGTTGTGATCACTAGCGGGTGGAATGAGCAGTTCTTC. Its translation is CSVVITSGWNEQFF.

V gene TRBV25-1 combines with J gene TRBJ1-6; 9 bases match TRBD1. The CDR3 consists of 15 residues. With 6 bases clipped from V and 7 bases from J, the junction kept 7 bases outside the gene matches. CDR1 and CDR2 from the germline V gene are MGHDK and SYGVNS. The CDR3 DNA reads TGTGCCAGCAGGGAGACAGGGGGTAGGAATTCACCCCTCCACTTT. Protein sequence: CASRETGGRNSPLHF. The full variable domain, its missing parts supplied by reference TRBV25-1 and TRBJ1-6, is EADIYQTPRYLVIGTGKKITLECSQTMGHDKMYWYQQDPGMELHLIHYSYGVNSTEKGDLSSESTVSRIRTEHFPLTLESARPSHTSQYLCASRETGGRNSPLHFGNGTRLTVT.

The chain recombines TRBV21-1 with TRBJ2-1. TRBV21-1 is a pseudogene. This CDR3 is 13 amino acids long. The CDR3 here is CASSKDDHLEQFF. In DNA, the CDR3 is TGTGCCAGCAGCAAAGATGATCACCTTGAGCAGTTCTTC.

The V call is TRBV6-2 or TRBV6-3, the J call TRBJ2-1; D is unclear. Germline V gene lookup returns CDR1 MNHEY and CDR2 SVGEGT. The CDR3 runs 15 residues. Trimming removed 2 bases from V and 8 bases from J, with 16 bases in between. CDR3 DNA: TGTGCCAGCAGTTACGGTTTCGGCAAGCTCGATGAGCAGTTCTTC. Its translation is CASSYGFGKLDEQFF.

V is TRBV18 and J is TRBJ1-1, with a tentative D call TRBD1 (6 bases). Germline V lookup: CDR1 KGHSH, CDR2 LQKENI. This CDR3 has 19 amino acids. V lost 1 base, J lost 3 bases, and 24 bases lay in between. CDR3 protein: CASSPRTGSSKGGDTEAFF. The CDR3, as DNA: TGTGCCAGCTCACCACGAACAGGGAGTAGTAAGGGAGGCGACACTGAAGCTTTCTTT. Full variable domain (missing parts from reference TRBV18 and TRBJ1-1): NAGVMQNPRHLVRRRGQEARLRCSPMKGHSHVYWYRQLPEEGLKFMVYLQKENIIDESGMPKERFSAEFPKEGPSILRIQQVVRGDSAAYFCASSPRTGSSKGGDTEAFFGQGTRLTVV.

The chain recombines TRBV13 with TRBJ2-7; D gene uncertain. Germline V gene sequence: CDR1 PRHDT, CDR2 FYEKMQ (reference sequence). The germline V and J ends were trimmed by 4 bases and 4 bases, with 5 bases remaining between them. There are 11 residues in the CDR3. The CDR3 nucleotides read TGTGCCAGCAGCTCCGAATACGAGCAGTACTTC. Translated, it gives CASSSEYEQYF.